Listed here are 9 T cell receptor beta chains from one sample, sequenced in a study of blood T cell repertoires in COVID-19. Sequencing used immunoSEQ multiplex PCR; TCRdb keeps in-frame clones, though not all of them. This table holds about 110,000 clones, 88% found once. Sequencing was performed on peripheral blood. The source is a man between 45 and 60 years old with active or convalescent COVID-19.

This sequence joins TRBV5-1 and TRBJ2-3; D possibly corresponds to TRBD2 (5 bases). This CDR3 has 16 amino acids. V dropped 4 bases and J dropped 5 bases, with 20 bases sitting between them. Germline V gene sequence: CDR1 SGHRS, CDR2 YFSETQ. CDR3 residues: CASSPIPGMGKDTQYF. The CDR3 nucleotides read TGCGCCAGCAGCCCAATCCCGGGGATGGGGAAAGATACGCAGTATTTT.

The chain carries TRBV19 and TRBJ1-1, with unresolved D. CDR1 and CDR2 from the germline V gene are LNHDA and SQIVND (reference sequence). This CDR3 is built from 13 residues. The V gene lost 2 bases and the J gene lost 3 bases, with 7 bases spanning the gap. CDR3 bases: TGTGCCAGTAGTATAAGCCCGGACACTGAAGCTTTCTTT. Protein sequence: CASSISPDTEAFF.

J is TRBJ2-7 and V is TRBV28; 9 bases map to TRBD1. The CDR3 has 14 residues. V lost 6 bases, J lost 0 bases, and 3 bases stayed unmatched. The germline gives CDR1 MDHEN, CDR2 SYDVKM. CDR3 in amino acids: CASSRTGDSYEQYF. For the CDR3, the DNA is TGTGCCAGCAGCCGGACAGGGGACTCCTACGAGCAGTACTTC.

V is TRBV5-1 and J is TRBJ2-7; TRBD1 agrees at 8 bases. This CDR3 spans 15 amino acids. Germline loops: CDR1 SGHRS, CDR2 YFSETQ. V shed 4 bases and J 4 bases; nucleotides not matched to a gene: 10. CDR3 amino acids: CASSARQGPVYEQYF. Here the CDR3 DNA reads TGCGCCAGCAGCGCACGACAGGGGCCGGTTTACGAGCAGTACTTC.

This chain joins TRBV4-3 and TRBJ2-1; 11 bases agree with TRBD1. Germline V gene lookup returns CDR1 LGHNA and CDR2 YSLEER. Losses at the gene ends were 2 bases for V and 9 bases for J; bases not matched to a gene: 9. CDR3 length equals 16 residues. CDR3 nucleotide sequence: TGCGCCAGCAGCCAACGTATGCCGGGACAGGGGGGTGAGCAGTTCTTC. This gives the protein CASSQRMPGQGGEQFF.

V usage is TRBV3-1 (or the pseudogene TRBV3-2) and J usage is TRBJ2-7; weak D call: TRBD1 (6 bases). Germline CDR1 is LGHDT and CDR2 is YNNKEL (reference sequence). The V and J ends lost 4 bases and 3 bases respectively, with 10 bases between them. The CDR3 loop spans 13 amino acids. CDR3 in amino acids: CASSPRTVYEQYF. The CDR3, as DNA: TGTGCCAGCAGCCCCCGGACAGTCTACGAGCAGTACTTC.

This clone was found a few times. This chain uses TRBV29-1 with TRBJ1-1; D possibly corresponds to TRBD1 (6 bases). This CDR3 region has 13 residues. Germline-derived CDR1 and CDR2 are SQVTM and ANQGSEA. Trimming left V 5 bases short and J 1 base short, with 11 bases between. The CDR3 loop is CSVPETGNTEAFF. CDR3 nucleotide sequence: TGCAGCGTTCCAGAGACAGGGAACACTGAAGCTTTCTTT.

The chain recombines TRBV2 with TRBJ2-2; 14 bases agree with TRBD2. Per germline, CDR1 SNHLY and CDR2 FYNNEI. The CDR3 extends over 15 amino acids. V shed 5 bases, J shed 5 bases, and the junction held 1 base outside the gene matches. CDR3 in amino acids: CASSRLAGGTGELFF. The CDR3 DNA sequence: TGTGCCAGCAGTCGACTAGCGGGAGGGACCGGGGAGCTGTTTTTT. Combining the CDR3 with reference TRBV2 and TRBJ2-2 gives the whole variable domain EPEVTQTPSHQVTQMGQEVILRCVPISNHLYFYWYRQILGQKVEFLVSFYNNEISEKSEIFDDQFSVERPDGSNFTLKIRSTKLEDSAMYFCASSRLAGGTGELFFGEGSRLTVL.

In DNA form, the CDR3 reads TGTGCCAGCAGCCAAACAAGCGATGAGCAGTTCTTC. Its translation: CASSQTSDEQFF. The chain couples TRBV3-1 (or the pseudogene TRBV3-2) to TRBJ2-1; D remains ambiguous. Trimming removed 2 bases from V and 8 bases from J, with 7 bases in between. The CDR3 extends over 12 amino acids. Germline V lookup: CDR1 LGHDT, CDR2 YNNKEL (reference sequence).